These T cell receptor beta chains were read from a single sample in a study of T cell responses to AZD1222 COVID-19 vaccine. This table comes from immunoSEQ multiplex PCR, and its TCRdb copy is limited to in-frame clones, with some not included. The sample consists of more than 85,000 clones, around 90% of them appearing once. Source: peripheral blood, taken on day 0 of AZD1222 vaccination. The origin of the receptors is an adult in good health. CDR3s include the opening cysteine and the closing phenylalanine or tryptophan.

j_gene,v_gene,CDR3aa
TRBJ2-5,TRBV6-5,CASSYSGFETQYF
TRBJ1-4,TRBV28,CASSQWTGPTNEKLFF
TRBJ2-3,TRBV7-3,CASSFDHTDTQYF
TRBJ1-5,TRBV5-6,CASSLRRRAIEPQHF
TRBJ1-3,TRBV30,CAWSQPSGNTIYF
TRBJ1-1,TRBV7-9,CASRLQGPAFF
TRBJ1-2,TRBV28,CASSSEAKRGAYYGYTF
TRBJ2-1,TRBV19,CASSIDHRFNEQFF
TRBJ2-7,TRBV4-1,CASSQAHRAVEQYF
TRBJ1-5,TRBV19,CASRTVGQGNQPQHF
TRBJ1-4,TRBV5-5,CASSSGATNEKLFF
TRBJ2-1,TRBV7-2,CASSQTGTTYNEQFF
TRBJ1-2,TRBV29-1,CDDGDYGYTF
TRBJ2-7,TRBV11-2,CASSLVVGYEQYF
TRBJ1-3,TRBV12-3/TRBV12-4,CASSAGGGNTIYF
TRBJ1-1,TRBV5-6,CASSKPGQGVRNTEAFF
TRBJ2-3,TRBV3-1/TRBV3-2,CASSSLVKDTQYF
TRBJ1-5,TRBV28,CASRSPLGGGGNQPQHF
TRBJ1-6,TRBV10-3,CAISGTENSPLHF
TRBJ1-6,TRBV19,CASSAGGNSPLHF
TRBJ2-2,TRBV19,CASSILAGGSLNTGELFF
TRBJ1-2,TRBV27,CASSFQGGNYGYTF
TRBJ2-7,TRBV5-1,CASRGTSGNYEQYF
TRBJ1-4,TRBV5-1,CASRRAESINEKLFF
TRBJ1-6,TRBV3-1/TRBV3-2,CASSQDLGGMSPLHF
TRBJ2-7,TRBV10-1,CASSESKGVEQYF
TRBJ2-1,TRBV25-1,CASSETEYNEQFF
TRBJ1-1,TRBV29-1,CSALVSGNTEAFF
TRBJ1-2,TRBV2,CASSERQGNGYTF
TRBJ1-1,TRBV5-6,CASSLRTGGAFF
TRBJ1-4,TRBV30,CAWRQGMANEKLFF
TRBJ2-3,TRBV2,CASSEQRGAVSTDTQYF
TRBJ1-1,TRBV7-9,CASSLQNSDSEEAFF
TRBJ2-1,TRBV4-1,CASSQVNEQFF
TRBJ1-1,TRBV11-2,CASSSEGQGATEAFF
TRBJ2-3,TRBV7-8,CASSSAGARTDTQYF
TRBJ1-1,TRBV28,CASQGNTEAFF
TRBJ1-6,TRBV19,CASSTPRRPLHF
TRBJ1-4,TRBV9,CASSGGGVNEKLFF
TRBJ1-1,TRBV19,CASSMLGGNTEAFF
TRBJ1-5,TRBV5-1,CASSLEGRSNQPQHF
TRBJ2-5,TRBV5-6,CASSKALQYQETQYF
TRBJ2-3,TRBV3-1/TRBV3-2,CASSPGAIITDTQYF
TRBJ2-7,TRBV28,CASNHQGAPSSYEQYF
TRBJ2-4,TRBV3-1/TRBV3-2,CASSQGDRAKNIQYF
TRBJ2-2,TRBV11-3,CASSFEGALMAGELFF
TRBJ1-6,TRBV4-2,CASSQTRQSNSPLHF
TRBJ1-2,TRBV5-4,CASTPTPDRGYGYTF
TRBJ2-4,TRBV18,CASSPTAGALAKNIQYF